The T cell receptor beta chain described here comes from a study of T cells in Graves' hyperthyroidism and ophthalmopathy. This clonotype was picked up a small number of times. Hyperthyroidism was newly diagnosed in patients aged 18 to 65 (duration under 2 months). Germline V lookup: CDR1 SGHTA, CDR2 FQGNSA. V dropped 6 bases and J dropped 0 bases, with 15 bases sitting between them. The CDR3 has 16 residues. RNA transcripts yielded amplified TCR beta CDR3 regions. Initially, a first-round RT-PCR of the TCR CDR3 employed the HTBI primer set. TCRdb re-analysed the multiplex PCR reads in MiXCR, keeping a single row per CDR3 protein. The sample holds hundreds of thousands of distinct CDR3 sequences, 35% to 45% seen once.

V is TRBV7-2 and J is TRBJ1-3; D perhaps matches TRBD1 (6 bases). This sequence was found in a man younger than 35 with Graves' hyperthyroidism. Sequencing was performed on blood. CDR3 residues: CASSATGPISGNTIYF. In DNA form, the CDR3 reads TGTGCCAGCAGTGCGACAGGCCCGATCTCTGGAAACACCATATATTTT.